This T cell receptor beta chain was captured in a study of identical twins. Study observations and caveats: Clonotypes of the beta chain that were abundant in cord blood carried fewer insertions (memory repertoires showed none).

Using its own MiXCR run on the 5' RACE reads, TCRdb lists one record per CDR3 protein. The data hold 640,000 or so distinct CDR3 sequences, with approximately 6.1% observed a single time. As for this clonotype: No antigen is known for it.

The CDR3 runs 16 residues. Germline V gene sequence: CDR1 KGHDR, CDR2 SFDVKD. V was pared by 5 bases and J by 1 base, with 5 bases of the junction left unmatched. This clonotype originated in a man aged 18 to 30 in good health. Sequenced material: naive T cells sorted from blood. The rearrangement uses TRBV24-1 and TRBJ2-2; 8 bases line up with TRBD1. The CDR3 loop is CATSGSGTGNTGELFF. CDR3 DNA: TGTGCCACCAGTGGCTCCGGGACAGGGAACACCGGGGAGCTGTTTTTT.